Listed below are T cell receptor beta chains from one sample, sequenced in a study of cytomegalovirus exposure and HLA in healthy donors. The table came from immunoSEQ multiplex PCR; TCRdb's copy has only in-frame clones and leaves some out. There are 200,000 to 250,000 clones in the sample; over 65% occur only once, and roughly a sixth lies in the top ten. The sequenced material came from PBMCs. The receptors were sampled from a man aged 35-49 years in good health and CMV-seronegative. Each CDR3 is given with its conserved first and last residue. A D gene is named only where the DNA matches it firmly. Where a row states a size, it is once, few, many or the class of an expanded clone; other rows omit it.

abundance	d_gene	v_gene	j_gene	CDR3aa	CDR3nt
-	TRBD1	TRBV10-2	TRBJ2-7	CASSRGLSSYEQYF	TGCGCCAGCAGTAGGGGGCTGAGCTCCTACGAGCAGTACTTC
-	TRBD1	TRBV19	TRBJ1-1	CASSIGTGGVTEAFF	TGTGCCAGTAGTATCGGGACAGGGGGCGTCACTGAAGCTTTCTTT
-	TRBD2	TRBV5-4	TRBJ2-5	CASSLALAGAETQYF	TGTGCCAGCAGCTTGGCGCTAGCGGGAGCGGAGACCCAGTACTTC
-	TRBD1	TRBV14	TRBJ2-5	CASSQGQLAIKETQYF	TGTGCCAGCAGCCAGGGACAGCTCGCGATTAAAGAGACCCAGTACTTC
-	TRBD2	TRBV7-6	TRBJ2-6	CASSLLLAGQSSGANVLTF	TGTGCCAGCAGCCTACTTCTAGCGGGGCAAAGCTCTGGGGCCAACGTCCTGACTTTC
-	TRBD1	TRBV4-1	TRBJ2-1	CASSHGTAYHNEQFF	TGCGCCAGCAGCCACGGGACAGCCTACCACAATGAGCAGTTCTTC
few	-	TRBV7-9	TRBJ1-3	CASSLDTGNTIYF	TGTGCCAGCAGCTTAGATACTGGAAACACCATATATTTT
-	-	TRBV5-6	TRBJ1-2	CASSLGFTGGTYGYTF	TGTGCCAGCAGCTTGGGGTTTACGGGGGGTACCTATGGCTACACCTTC
-	-	TRBV4-2	TRBJ1-2	CASSQGGGNGYTF	TGTGCCAGCAGCCAAGGGGGGGGCAATGGCTACACCTTC
-	-	TRBV6-5	TRBJ1-3	CASSPQRGLGNTIYF	TGTGCCAGCAGCCCCCAGAGAGGGCTAGGAAACACCATATATTTT
-	-	TRBV6-1	TRBJ2-5	CATEAAETQYF	TGTGCCACAGAGGCCGCCGAGACCCAGTACTTC
-	-	TRBV6-5	TRBJ1-2	CASNTVGGYGYTF	TGTGCCAGCAACACTGTGGGGGGATATGGCTACACCTTC
-	-	TRBV7-9	TRBJ1-1	CASSSQQANTEAFF	TGTGCCAGCAGCTCCCAACAGGCGAACACTGAAGCTTTCTTT
once	TRBD1	TRBV5-6	TRBJ2-7	CASSLPGQGEYEQYF	TGTGCCAGCAGCTTACCGGGACAGGGAGAATACGAGCAGTACTTC
once	TRBD1	TRBV4-1	TRBJ1-2	CASRPTGGFNYGYTF	TGCGCCAGCAGACCTACAGGGGGCTTTAACTATGGCTACACCTTC
-	-	TRBV4-2	TRBJ1-1	CASSQGGEVNTEAFF	TGTGCCAGCAGCCAAGGGGGGGAAGTCAACACTGAAGCTTTCTTT
-	TRBD2	TRBV19	TRBJ2-7	CASSISGGMRYEQYF	TGTGCCAGTAGTATAAGCGGGGGCATGAGGTACGAGCAGTACTTC
-	-	TRBV5-6	TRBJ1-6	CASSLGQSDSPLHF	TGTGCCAGCAGCTTGGGACAGTCAGATTCACCCCTCCACTTT
-	-	TRBV5-1	TRBJ2-1	CASSLALATRSSYNEQFF	TGCGCCAGCAGCTTGGCACTAGCCACAAGAAGCTCCTACAATGAGCAGTTCTTC
-	-	TRBV11-3	TRBJ2-7	CASSLERGEQYF	TGTGCCAGCAGCCTGGAAAGGGGAGAGCAGTACTTC
-	TRBD2	TRBV5-8	TRBJ2-1	CASSTSGGGYNEQFF	TGTGCCAGCAGCACTAGCGGGGGGGGGTACAATGAGCAGTTCTTC
-	TRBD2	TRBV5-1	TRBJ2-5	CASSSPSGGFQETQYF	TGCGCCAGCAGCTCTCCTAGCGGGGGGTTCCAAGAGACCCAGTACTTC
-	TRBD2	TRBV4-1	TRBJ2-5	CASSQDRGGWQETQYF	TGCGCCAGCAGCCAAGACCGGGGGGGGTGGCAAGAGACCCAGTACTTC
-	-	TRBV28	TRBJ1-2	CASSPNPESGYTF	TGTGCCAGCAGCCCGAACCCTGAGAGCGGCTACACCTTC
-	-	TRBV7-3	TRBJ2-7	CASSLGGGTEGTEQYF	TGTGCCAGCAGCTTAGGGGGCGGGACAGAGGGGACCGAGCAGTACTTC
once	TRBD1	TRBV30	TRBJ1-6	CAWRKQGTRSSPLHF	TGTGCCTGGAGGAAACAGGGGACGCGATCTTCACCCCTCCACTTT
-	TRBD1	TRBV10-3	TRBJ2-7	CAISRDRGSYEQYF	TGTGCCATCAGCCGGGACAGGGGATCCTACGAGCAGTACTTC
-	-	TRBV5-1	TRBJ1-1	CASRPPTGLPEAFF	TGCGCCAGCAGACCACCCACAGGGCTTCCTGAAGCTTTCTTT
-	-	TRBV5-4	TRBJ2-7	CASSFRYEQYF	TGTGCCAGCAGCTTCCGCTACGAGCAGTACTTC
-	-	TRBV5-1	TRBJ2-2	CASSHGLPDVGELFF	TGCGCCAGCAGCCACGGACTACCCGATGTTGGGGAGCTGTTTTTT
-	-	TRBV6-6	TRBJ1-2	CASSPPPTENYGYTF	TGTGCCAGCAGTCCCCCTCCGACGGAGAACTATGGCTACACCTTC
few	TRBD2	TRBV5-4	TRBJ2-7	CASSSQGGGSYEQYF	TGTGCCAGCAGCTCCCAGGGCGGGGGCTCCTACGAGCAGTACTTC
-	-	TRBV4-3	TRBJ1-3	CASSQDKRGPGNTIYF	TGCGCCAGCAGCCAAGATAAGCGGGGCCCTGGAAACACCATATATTTT
-	TRBD1	TRBV19	TRBJ2-7	CASSIGTGGRTYEQYF	TGTGCCAGTAGTATCGGGACAGGGGGACGCACCTACGAGCAGTACTTC
-	-	TRBV7-9	TRBJ1-1	CASSLGQESSEAFF	TGTGCCAGCAGCCTGGGACAAGAATCATCCGAAGCTTTCTTT
-	-	TRBV7-9	TRBJ2-7	CSSSFAIGNEQYF	TGTTCCAGCAGCTTCGCCATTGGCAACGAGCAGTACTTC
few	TRBD1	TRBV18	TRBJ2-2	CASSPGQGNTGELFF	TGTGCCAGCTCACCAGGACAGGGGAACACCGGGGAGCTGTTTTTT
-	TRBD2	TRBV2	TRBJ2-1	CASRPGLAGVYYNEQFF	TGTGCCAGCAGACCAGGACTAGCGGGGGTCTACTACAATGAGCAGTTCTTC
-	-	TRBV19	TRBJ2-4	CASTRHLAKNIQYF	TGTGCCAGTACCAGACATCTAGCCAAAAACATTCAGTACTTC
once	TRBD1	TRBV7-9	TRBJ1-1	CSSSSGQGARGAFF	TGTTCCAGCAGTTCTGGACAGGGGGCGAGGGGAGCTTTCTTT
once	TRBD1	TRBV9	TRBJ2-5	CASSVGGTGGETQYF	TGTGCCAGCAGCGTGGGCGGGACAGGGGGGGAGACCCAGTACTTC